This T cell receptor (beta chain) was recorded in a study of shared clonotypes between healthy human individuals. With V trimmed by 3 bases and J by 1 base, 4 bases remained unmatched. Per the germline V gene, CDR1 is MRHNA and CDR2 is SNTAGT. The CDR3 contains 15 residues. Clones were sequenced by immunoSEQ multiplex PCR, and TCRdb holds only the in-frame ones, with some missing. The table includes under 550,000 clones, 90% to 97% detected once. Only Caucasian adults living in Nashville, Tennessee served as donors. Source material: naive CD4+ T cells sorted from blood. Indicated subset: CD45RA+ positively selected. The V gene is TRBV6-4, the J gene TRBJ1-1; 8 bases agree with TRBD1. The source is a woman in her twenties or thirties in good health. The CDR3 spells CASSDTGTGNTEAFF. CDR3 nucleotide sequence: TGTGCCAGCAGTGATACCGGGACAGGGAACACTGAAGCTTTCTTT.